The 22 T cell receptor beta chains in this list originate from one sample, sequenced in a study of OX40 agonist ivuxolimab in advanced cancers. Some clones are missing from TCRdb's copy, which holds only in-frame ones; the method was immunoSEQ multiplex PCR. Seen here are about 70,000 clones, roughly 88% observed once, and the top ten hold 6.9%. The sample here was CD4+ or CD8+ T cells sorted from blood, taken in a trial of the OX40 agonist ivuxolimab. Receptor source: an adult with an advanced solid tumor such as melanoma, head and neck, liver or kidney cancer.

This sequence joins TRBV7-6 and TRBJ2-1, with D maybe TRBD1 (5 bases). Germline CDR1 and CDR2: SGHVS and FNYEAQ. V lost 3 bases and J lost 1, with 10 bases in between. The CDR3 is 15 residues long. CDR3 DNA: TGTGCCAGCAGCTTTGGAGACAGATCCTACAATGAGCAGTTCTTC. Encoded protein: CASSFGDRSYNEQFF. Based on the CDR3 plus reference TRBV7-6 and TRBJ2-1, the full variable domain is GAGVSQSPRYKVTKRGQDVALRCDPISGHVSLYWYRQALGQGPEFLTYFNYEAQQDKSGLPNDRFSAERPEGSISTLTIQRTEQRDSAMYRCASSFGDRSYNEQFFGPGTRLTVL.

The chain joins TRBV4-2 to TRBJ2-3, with D hard to call. V was trimmed by 4 bases and J by 0 bases, leaving 5 bases between them. The germline CDR1 and CDR2 sequences are LGHNA and YNFKEQ. This CDR3 is 13 amino acids long. The CDR3 DNA reads as TGTGCCAGCAGCCCCAGTAGCACAGATACGCAGTATTTT. The encoded protein is CASSPSSTDTQYF.

The V gene is TRBV7-3, the J gene TRBJ2-5, with 7 nucleotides matching TRBD1. CDR3 length equals 13 residues. The V segment lost 4 bases and the J segment 3 bases; nucleotides outside the gene matches: 2. Germline V lookup: CDR1 SGHTA, CDR2 FQGTGA. CDR3 amino acids: CASSYGQEETQYF. The CDR3 DNA reads TGTGCCAGCAGCTACGGACAGGAAGAGACCCAGTACTTC.

The V call is TRBV19, the J call TRBJ2-4; the match to TRBD1 covers 9 bases. Trimming removed 4 bases from V and 8 bases from J; junction bases left unmatched: 6. The CDR3 has 14 amino acids. CDR1 is LNHDA, CDR2 SQIVND, per germline (reference sequence). The CDR3 sequence: CASSTQGALDIQYF. The CDR3 bases are TGTGCCAGTAGTACACAGGGGGCGCTGGACATTCAGTACTTC.

The chain combines TRBV20-1 with TRBJ2-1, with TRBD1 identical over 8 bases. CDR3 size: 11 residues. Germline values: CDR1 DFQATT, CDR2 SNEGSKA (reference sequence). V was clipped by 2 bases and J by 11 bases; unmatched bases: 2. This CDR3 reads CSARQGAQQFF. The DNA for the CDR3 is TGCAGTGCTAGACAGGGGGCTCAGCAGTTCTTC.

This chain connects TRBV7-2 to TRBJ1-6; D unclear. CDR1 and CDR2 from the germline V gene are SGHTA and FQGNSA. Trimming took 3 bases from V and 5 from J, leaving 11 bases between them. This CDR3 has 15 residues. The DNA of the CDR3 is TGTGCCAGCAGCTTCTCACAGACCAATAATTCACCCCTCCACTTT. It specifies CASSFSQTNNSPLHF.

This chain connects TRBV6-1 to TRBJ2-2, with unresolved D. The length of the CDR3 is 14 residues. Trimming took off 0 bases at V and 4 bases at J, with 6 bases between the two ends. Per germline, CDR1 MNHNS and CDR2 SASEGT. The CDR3 DNA reads as TGTGCCAGCAGTGAAGCACGGTTCACCGGGGAGCTGTTTTTT. It codes for CASSEARFTGELFF.

The V call is TRBV5-1, the J call TRBJ1-6; D might be TRBD1 (6 bases). The V and J ends lost 2 bases and 9 bases respectively, with 15 bases between them. Germline CDR1 reads SGHRS; CDR2 reads YFSETQ. The CDR3 length is 15 residues. The CDR3 spells CASSLNQGFGSPLHF. The DNA of the CDR3 is TGCGCCAGCAGCTTAAATCAGGGGTTCGGTTCACCCCTCCACTTT.

V gene TRBV4-2 combines with J gene TRBJ2-7; D uncertain. Trimming cost V 5 bases and J 1 base, with 6 bases left between them. CDR1 and CDR2 (germline): LGHNA, YNFKEQ. This CDR3 spans 12 amino acids. The CDR3 region is CASSLASYEQYF. The CDR3 bases are TGTGCCAGCAGCTTGGCTTCCTACGAGCAGTACTTC.

This sequence joins TRBV7-6 and TRBJ2-5; 9 bases are shared with TRBD1. The closer fit of TRBJ2-7 to the DNA end suggests the J call may be wrong. This CDR3 is 14 amino acids long. Germline CDR1 and CDR2: SGHVS and FNYEAQ. CDR3: CASSRGGTGREQYF. The CDR3 DNA reads TGTGCCAGCAGCAGGGGCGGGACAGGGCGCGAGCAGTACTTC.

This clone has more than one count but fewer than ten. The chain links TRBV10-1 to TRBJ1-1; D is uncertain. The CDR3 spans 11 residues. The V gene's germline CDR1 is WNHNN and CDR2 SYGVQD (reference sequence). V lost 9 bases and J lost 0, with 5 bases in between. This CDR3 reads CARQMNTEAFF. CDR3 coding DNA: TGCGCCAGACAGATGAACACTGAAGCTTTCTTT.

The chain combines TRBV2 with TRBJ2-7; D is undetermined. The V end lost 5 bases, the J end lost 5 bases, and 13 bases lay between the germline ends. The CDR3 totals 13 residues. From germline, CDR1 is SNHLY and CDR2 FYNNEI. Here the CDR3 DNA reads TGTGCCAGCAGTTTCCTCAGCCATGACGAGCAGTACTTC. Residues: CASSFLSHDEQYF. The full variable domain, rest sourced from reference TRBV2 and TRBJ2-7, is EPEVTQTPSHQVTQMGQEVILRCVPISNHLYFYWYRQILGQKVEFLVSFYNNEISEKSEIFDDQFSVERPDGSNFTLKIRSTKLEDSAMYFCASSFLSHDEQYFGPGTRLTVT.

This sequence joins TRBV27 and TRBJ2-1; D is ambiguous. There are 13 residues in the CDR3. The V and J ends lost 0 bases and 7 bases respectively, with 7 bases between them. Germline V gene sequence: CDR1 MNHEY, CDR2 SMNVEV (reference sequence). The CDR3 region is CASSLSAGNEQFF. CDR3 sequence (DNA): TGTGCCAGCAGTTTATCCGCCGGGAATGAGCAGTTCTTC.

On this clone: Other DNA sequences within the sample encode an identical CDR3. The V call is TRBV5-1, the J call TRBJ1-5; TRBD1 agrees at 8 bases. Germline V gene data show CDR1 as SGHRS and CDR2 as YFSETQ. The CDR3 loop spans 15 amino acids. With V trimmed by 2 bases and J by 4 bases, 5 bases remained unmatched. The CDR3 here is CASSLTGGENQPQHF. CDR3 nucleotide sequence: TGCGCCAGCAGCTTAACAGGGGGTGAGAATCAGCCCCAGCATTTT.

The rearrangement links TRBV7-8 to TRBJ2-5; D possibly corresponds to TRBD2 (5 bases). Trimming removed 0 bases at V and 1 base at J, with 12 bases between. The CDR3 has 16 residues. The V gene's germline CDR1 is SGHVS and CDR2 FQNEAQ. The CDR3 sequence is CASSLASGISQETQYF. DNA for the CDR3: TGTGCCAGCAGCTTAGCATCCGGGATAAGCCAAGAGACCCAGTACTTC.

The sample holds a few counts of this clone. CDR3 DNA: TGTGCCAGTAGTATAGGCCATTTGAACACTGAAGCTTTCTTT. Its translation is CASSIGHLNTEAFF. The chain recombines TRBV19 with TRBJ1-1; D gene uncertain. The V gene's germline CDR1 is LNHDA and CDR2 SQIVND (reference sequence). V was pared by 1 base and J by 0 bases, with 6 bases between. The CDR3 covers 14 residues.

The rearrangement joins TRBV6-1 to TRBJ2-7, with D possibly TRBD1 on 5 matching bases. V shed 0 bases and J shed 2 bases, with 8 bases lying between them. Germline loops: CDR1 MNHNS, CDR2 SASEGT. The CDR3 extends over 14 amino acids. The CDR3 protein is CASSEALDTYEQYF. The CDR3 DNA reads TGTGCCAGCAGTGAAGCGCTGGACACCTACGAGCAGTACTTC.

The chain uses TRBV7-2 and TRBJ1-2; D is uncertain. Trimming removed 5 bases at V and 4 bases at J, with 11 bases between. In germline, CDR1 is SGHTA, CDR2 FQGNSA. The CDR3 length is 13 residues. The CDR3 loop is CASSVRVPYGYTF. The CDR3 DNA reads as TGTGCCAGCAGCGTCCGGGTACCCTATGGCTACACCTTC.

The chain couples TRBV6-5 to TRBJ2-5, with unresolved D. This CDR3 comprises 15 residues. Germline V gives CDR1 MNHEY, CDR2 SVGAGI. Trimming pared 0 bases from V and 7 bases from J, leaving 15 bases between. The CDR3 is CASSYSSSLEWTQYF. For the CDR3, the DNA is TGTGCCAGCAGTTACTCGAGTAGCCTCGAGTGGACCCAGTACTTC.

The chain uses TRBV2 and TRBJ2-3; D is unresolved. Deletions cut 2 bases from V and 6 bases from J, with 3 bases between. The length of the CDR3 is 11 residues. The germline gives CDR1 SNHLY, CDR2 FYNNEI. CDR3 coding DNA: TGTGCCAGCAGTGAATTCGATACGCAGTATTTT. Its translation: CASSEFDTQYF.

The genes are TRBV5-1 and TRBJ2-5; a weak D match, TRBD1 (7 bases). CDR3 length: 14 residues. The germline gives CDR1 SGHRS, CDR2 YFSETQ. The germline V and J ends were trimmed by 4 bases and 2 bases, with 12 bases remaining between them. The CDR3 is CASSRQGGQETQYF. CDR3 DNA sequence: TGCGCCAGCAGCCGGCAGGGGGGTCAAGAGACCCAGTACTTC.

The CDR3 sequence: CASSSEGIEAFF. DNA for the CDR3: TGTGCCAGCAGCTCCGAAGGTATTGAAGCTTTCTTT. The chain couples TRBV7-2 to TRBJ1-1; D remains unclear. The V end was cut by 4 bases, the J end by 7 bases, with 10 bases between. Germline CDR1 is SGHTA and CDR2 is FQGNSA. The CDR3 consists of 12 residues.